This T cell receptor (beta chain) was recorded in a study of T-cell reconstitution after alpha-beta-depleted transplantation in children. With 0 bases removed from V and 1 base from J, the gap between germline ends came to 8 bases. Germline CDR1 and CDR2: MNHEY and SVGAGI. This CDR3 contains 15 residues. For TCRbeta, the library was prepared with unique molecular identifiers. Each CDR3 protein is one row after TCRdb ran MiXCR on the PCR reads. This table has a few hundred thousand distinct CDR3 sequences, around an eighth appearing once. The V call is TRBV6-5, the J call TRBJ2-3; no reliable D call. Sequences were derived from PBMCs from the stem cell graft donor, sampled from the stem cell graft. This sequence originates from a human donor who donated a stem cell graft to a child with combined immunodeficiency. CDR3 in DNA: TGTGCCAGCAGTTACTCGATTGAGGGCACAGATACGCAGTATTTT. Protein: CASSYSIEGTDTQYF.